Described below is a single T cell receptor beta chain sequence and its context. In the original analysis: Reference gene primers were amplified, and this amplification served to estimate nucleated cell counts. Here immunoSEQ multiplex PCR was the method, and the copy in TCRdb shows in-frame clones only, minus some. The V and J calls and clone size were taken over from that table, and D and trimming were inferred from the DNA. The data contain around 130,000 clones, approximately 80% of them singletons. The data stem from a study of blood T cell repertoires in COVID-19. As for the study in general: Donors in the United States, Italy and Spain gave samples during acute or convalescent COVID-19.

The ends were cut back, 3 bases at V and 7 bases at J, with 13 bases in the middle. Per germline, CDR1 KGHSH and CDR2 LQKENI. The CDR3 runs to 15 residues. The source is a man aged 80 or over with acute or convalescent COVID-19. The V call is TRBV18, the J call TRBJ1-6; the D gene is possibly TRBD1 (6 bases). The specimen was peripheral blood. CDR3 nucleotides: TGTGCCAGCTCACCTCAGGCAGGGGAGAATTCACCCCTCCACTTT. Protein: CASSPQAGENSPLHF.